This record looks at one TCR beta chain sequence and its context. What antigen it recognizes has not been identified. It has no much larger one-base neighbor in the sample; base qualities were not kept. Whole blood was collected in K2EDTA tubes by collaborating institutions according to the institutions' own protocols. Collaborator samples were shipped for TCRbeta analysis as frozen whole blood, isolated PBMCs, or DNA extracted from either sample type. The entry originates in a study of blood T cell repertoires in COVID-19 (dated by TCRdb to 2019 to 2021). Context from the whole study: The collaborator samples originated in the United States, Italy and Spain and spanned the acute and convalescent phases of COVID-19. HLA class I and class II types, where available, came from metadata supplied by the sample provider rather than from assay-based typing. The material from the prospective study consisted of cDNA or gDNA derived from T cells, B-cell-depleted T cells, or PBMCs. The samples were drawn from two sources: the first 160 participants of the ongoing ImmuneRACE study, and 1,254 subjects contributed by 6 global collaborators. The sample metadata nearly always contained a de-identified subject ID, COVID-19 status, age in years and sex. The dataset comprised deeply sampled blood TCRbeta repertoires from subjects exposed to, actively infected with, or recovered from COVID-19. The repertoires were released in a freely available public database meant as a resource for research on the immune response to SARS-CoV-2.

Overall results and qualifications from the work: The quantity of clinical and demographic metadata differed by source and by participant and was supplied without curation.

TCRbeta CDR3 regions were amplified from genomic DNA by means of the immunoSEQ Assay, a bias-controlled multiplex PCR. Processing in the source paper ran as follows. The number of nucleated cells in each sample was estimated by amplification of reference gene primers within the assay. To quantify the absolute abundance of each unique TCRbeta CDR3 rearrangement, sequence reads were collapsed and filtered. For each sample, productive Simpson clonality was calculated as the square root of Simpson's diversity index across productive rearrangements. The clones in this table, taken by TCRdb from immuneACCESS, are in-frame only. Not every clone is retained; where verified, under half of the shortfall comes from an unresolved V gene, and the cause of the rest is unknown. Clonal size and the V and J genes are those of that table, whereas D and trimming came from the DNA. The sample data list approximately 99,000 clones, and 88% of these were observed just once. Around 2% of the sample belongs to the ten largest clones.

CDR1 and CDR2, looked up from the germline V gene, are SGHRS and YFSETQ. The trim is 0 bases for V and 9 bases for J, with a gap of 21 bases between the germline ends. The cysteine opens and the phenylalanine closes a CDR3 of 16 amino acids. Only the CDR3 DNA stays, 48 bases, in frame from base 1. Sequenced: peripheral blood. The receptor comes from a human donor in a cohort sampled during active COVID-19. This chain is built from TRBV5-1 and TRBJ2-5; the D region possibly corresponds to TRBD2 (6 bases align). The DNA sequence follows: TGCGCCAGCAGCTTGGCCGGAGGGGCCTCGTTCGTGGCCCAGTACTTC. It is translated as CASSLAGGASFVAQYF.